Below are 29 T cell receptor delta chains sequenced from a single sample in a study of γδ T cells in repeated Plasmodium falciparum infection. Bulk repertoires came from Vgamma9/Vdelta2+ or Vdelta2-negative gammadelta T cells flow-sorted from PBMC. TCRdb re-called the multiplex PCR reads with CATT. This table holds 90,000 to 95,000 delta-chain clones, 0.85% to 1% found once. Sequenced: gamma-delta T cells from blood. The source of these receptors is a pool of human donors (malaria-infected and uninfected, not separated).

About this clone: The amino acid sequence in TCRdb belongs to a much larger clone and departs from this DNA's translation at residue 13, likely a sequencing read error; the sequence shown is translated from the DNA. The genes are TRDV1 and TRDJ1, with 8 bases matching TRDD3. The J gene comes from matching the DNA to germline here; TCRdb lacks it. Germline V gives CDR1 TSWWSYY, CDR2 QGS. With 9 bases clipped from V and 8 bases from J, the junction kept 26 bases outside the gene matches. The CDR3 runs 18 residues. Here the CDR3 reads CALVPPLHLGGYQGKLIF. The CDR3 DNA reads TGTGCTCTGGTGCCTCCCTTGCACCTAGGGGGATATCAGGGGAAACTCATCTTT.

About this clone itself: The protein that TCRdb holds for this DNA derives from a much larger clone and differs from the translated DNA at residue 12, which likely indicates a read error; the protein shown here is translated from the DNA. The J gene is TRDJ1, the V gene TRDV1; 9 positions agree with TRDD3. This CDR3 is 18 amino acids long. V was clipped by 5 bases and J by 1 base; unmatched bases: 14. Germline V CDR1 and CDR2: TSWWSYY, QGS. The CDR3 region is CALGFRPGGCYCTDKLIF. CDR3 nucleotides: TGTGCTCTTGGGTTTAGGCCTGGGGGATGTTACTGCACCGATAAACTCATCTTT.

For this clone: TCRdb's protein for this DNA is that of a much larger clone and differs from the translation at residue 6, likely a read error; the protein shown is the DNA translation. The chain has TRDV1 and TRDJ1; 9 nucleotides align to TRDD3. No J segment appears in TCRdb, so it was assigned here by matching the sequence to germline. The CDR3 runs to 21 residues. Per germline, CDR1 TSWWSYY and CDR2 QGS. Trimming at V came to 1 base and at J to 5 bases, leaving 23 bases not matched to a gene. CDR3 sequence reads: CALGEPIPLGRCTGGPDKLIF. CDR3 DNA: TGTGCTCTTGGGGAACCCATCCCTTTGGGACGCTGTACTGGGGGACCAGATAAACTCATCTTT.

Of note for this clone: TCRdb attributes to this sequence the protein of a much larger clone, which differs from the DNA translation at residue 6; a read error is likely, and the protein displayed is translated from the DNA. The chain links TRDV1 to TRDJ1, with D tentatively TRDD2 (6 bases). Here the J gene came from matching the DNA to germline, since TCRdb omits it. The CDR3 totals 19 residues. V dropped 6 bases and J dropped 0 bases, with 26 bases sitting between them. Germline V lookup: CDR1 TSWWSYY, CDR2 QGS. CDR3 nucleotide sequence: TGTGCTCTTGGATCTGCCTTCCCCGGTCATCCCGCCCACACCGATAAACTCATCTTT. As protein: CALGSAFPGHPAHTDKLIF.

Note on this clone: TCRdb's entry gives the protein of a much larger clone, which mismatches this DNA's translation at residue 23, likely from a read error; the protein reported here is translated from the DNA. The CDR3 sequence: CALGERSKPYLWAVRGDTKYTDRLIF. For the CDR3, the DNA is TGTGCTCTTGGGGAACGTTCCAAACCTTACCTCTGGGCGGTAAGGGGGGATACCAAATACACCGATAGACTCATCTTT. The V and J genes are TRDV1 and TRDJ1; 9 nucleotides match TRDD3. The J gene is absent in TCRdb and was assigned here via DNA matching to germline. The CDR3 contains 26 residues. Germline assignment: CDR1 TSWWSYY and CDR2 QGS.

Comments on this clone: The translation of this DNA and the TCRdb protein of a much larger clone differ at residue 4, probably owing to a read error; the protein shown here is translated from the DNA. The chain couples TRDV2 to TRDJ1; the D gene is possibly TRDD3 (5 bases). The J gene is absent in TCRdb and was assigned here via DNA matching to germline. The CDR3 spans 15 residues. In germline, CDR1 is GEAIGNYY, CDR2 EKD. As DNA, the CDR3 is TGTGCCTGTGGCACCTCTGCGGGGAACACCGATAAACTCATCTTT. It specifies CACGTSAGNTDKLIF.

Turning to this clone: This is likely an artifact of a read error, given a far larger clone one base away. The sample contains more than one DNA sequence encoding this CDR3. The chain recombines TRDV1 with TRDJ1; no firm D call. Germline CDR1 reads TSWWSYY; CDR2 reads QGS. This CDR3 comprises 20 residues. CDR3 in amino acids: CALGELQVLPGQTYTDKLIF. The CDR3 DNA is TGTGCTCTTGGGGAACTGCAGGTTTTACCGGGGCAAACGTACACTGATAAACTCATCTTT.

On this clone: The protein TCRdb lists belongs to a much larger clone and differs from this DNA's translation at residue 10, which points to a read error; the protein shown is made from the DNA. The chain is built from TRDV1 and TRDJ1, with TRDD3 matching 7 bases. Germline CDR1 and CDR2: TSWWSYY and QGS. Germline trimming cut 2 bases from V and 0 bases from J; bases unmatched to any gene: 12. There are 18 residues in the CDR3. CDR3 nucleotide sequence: TGTGCTCTTGGGGAAGTGGCTCTGGGGGGTACCGACACCGATAAACTCATCTTT. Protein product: CALGEVALGGTDTDKLIF.

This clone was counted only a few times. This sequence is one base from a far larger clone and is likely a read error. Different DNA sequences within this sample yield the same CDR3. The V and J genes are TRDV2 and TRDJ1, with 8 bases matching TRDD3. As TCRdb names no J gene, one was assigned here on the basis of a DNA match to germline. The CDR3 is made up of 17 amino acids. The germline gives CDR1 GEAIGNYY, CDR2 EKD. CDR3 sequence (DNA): TGCGCCTGTGATACCGTACTGGGGGCGACGCAAACCGATAAACTCATCTTT. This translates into CACDTVLGATQTDKLIF.

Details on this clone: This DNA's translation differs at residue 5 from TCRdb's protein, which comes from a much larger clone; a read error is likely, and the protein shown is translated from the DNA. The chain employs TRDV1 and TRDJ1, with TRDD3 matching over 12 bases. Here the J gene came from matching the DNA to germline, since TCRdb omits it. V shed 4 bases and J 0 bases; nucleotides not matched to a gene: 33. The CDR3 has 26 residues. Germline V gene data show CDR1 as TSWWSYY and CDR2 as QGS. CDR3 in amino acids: CALGGGLPPQYWGIPSSPLYTDKLIF. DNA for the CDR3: TGTGCTCTTGGGGGTGGCCTTCCTCCACAGTACTGGGGGATACCAAGTTCCCCATTGTACACCGATAAACTCATCTTT.

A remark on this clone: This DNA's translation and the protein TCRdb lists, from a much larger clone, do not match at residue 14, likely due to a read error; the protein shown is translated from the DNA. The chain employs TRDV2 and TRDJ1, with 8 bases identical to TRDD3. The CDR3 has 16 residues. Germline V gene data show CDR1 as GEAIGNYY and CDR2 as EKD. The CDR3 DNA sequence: TGTGCCTGTGACGAATCCACTGGGGGCTCACCCGATAAACCCATCTTT. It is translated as CACDESTGGSPDKPIF.

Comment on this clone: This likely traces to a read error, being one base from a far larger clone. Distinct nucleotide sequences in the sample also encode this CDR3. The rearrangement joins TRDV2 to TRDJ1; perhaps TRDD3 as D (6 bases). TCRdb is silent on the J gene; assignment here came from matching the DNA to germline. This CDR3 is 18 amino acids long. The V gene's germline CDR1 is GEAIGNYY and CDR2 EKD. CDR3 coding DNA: TGTGCCTGCGACACGGTCCCGCAGGTTGGGGGGGGCACCGATAAACTCATCTTT. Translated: CACDTVPQVGGGTDKLIF.

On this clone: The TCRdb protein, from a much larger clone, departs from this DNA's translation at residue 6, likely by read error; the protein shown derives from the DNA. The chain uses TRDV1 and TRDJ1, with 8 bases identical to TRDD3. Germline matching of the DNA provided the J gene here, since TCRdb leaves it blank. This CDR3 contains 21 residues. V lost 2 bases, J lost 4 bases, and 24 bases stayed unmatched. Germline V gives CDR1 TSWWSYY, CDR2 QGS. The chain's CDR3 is CALGELLSYGPLWGRFDKLIF. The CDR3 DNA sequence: TGTGCTCTTGGGGAATTACTGTCCTACGGGCCCCTCTGGGGGAGATTCGATAAACTCATCTTT.

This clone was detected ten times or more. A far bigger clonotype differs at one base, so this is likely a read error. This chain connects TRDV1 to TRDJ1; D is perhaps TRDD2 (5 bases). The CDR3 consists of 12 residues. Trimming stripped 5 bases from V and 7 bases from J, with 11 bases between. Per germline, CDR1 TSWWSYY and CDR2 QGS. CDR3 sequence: CALGMFPVKLIF. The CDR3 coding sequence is TGTGCTCTTGGGATGTTTCCTGTTAAACTCATCTTT.

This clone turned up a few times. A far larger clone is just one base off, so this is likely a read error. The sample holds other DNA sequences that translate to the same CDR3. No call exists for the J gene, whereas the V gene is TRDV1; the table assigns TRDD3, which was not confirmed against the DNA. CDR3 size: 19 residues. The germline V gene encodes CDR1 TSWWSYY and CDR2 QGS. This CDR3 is CALGGGVLRIRSYTDKLIF. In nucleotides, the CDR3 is TGTGCTCTTGGGGGGGGCGTCCTCAGGATACGCTCGTACACCGATAAGCTCATCTTT.

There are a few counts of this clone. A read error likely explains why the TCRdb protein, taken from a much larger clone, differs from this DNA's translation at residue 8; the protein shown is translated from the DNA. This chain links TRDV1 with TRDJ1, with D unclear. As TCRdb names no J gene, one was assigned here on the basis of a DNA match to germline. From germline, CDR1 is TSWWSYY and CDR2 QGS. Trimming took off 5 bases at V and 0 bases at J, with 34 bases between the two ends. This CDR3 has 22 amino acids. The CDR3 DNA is TGTGCTCTTGGGAAATCCCCTTTGGTGGGACCGAATAAGACTAAGTACACCGATAAACTCATCTTT. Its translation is CALGKSPLVGPNKTKYTDKLIF.

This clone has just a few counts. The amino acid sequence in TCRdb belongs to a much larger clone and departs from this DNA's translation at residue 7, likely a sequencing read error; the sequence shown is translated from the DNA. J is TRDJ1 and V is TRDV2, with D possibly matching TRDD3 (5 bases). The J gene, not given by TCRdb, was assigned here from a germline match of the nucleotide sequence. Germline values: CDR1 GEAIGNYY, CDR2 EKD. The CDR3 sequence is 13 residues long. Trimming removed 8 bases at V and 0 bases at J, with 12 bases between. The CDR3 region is CAYLGEDTDKLIF. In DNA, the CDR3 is TGTGCCTATCTTGGGGAGGACACCGATAAACTCATCTTT.

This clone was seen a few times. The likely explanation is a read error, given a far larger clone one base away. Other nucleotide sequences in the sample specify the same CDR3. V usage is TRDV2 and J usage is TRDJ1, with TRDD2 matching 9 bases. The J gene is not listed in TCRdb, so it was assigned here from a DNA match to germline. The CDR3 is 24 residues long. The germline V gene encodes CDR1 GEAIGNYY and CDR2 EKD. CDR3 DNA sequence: TGTGCTTGTGACACCAGGGCCGCCAGGCCTTCCTACACCAAGATGGGGGCTGACACCGATAAACTCATCTTT. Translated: CACDTRAARPSYTKMGADTDKLIF.

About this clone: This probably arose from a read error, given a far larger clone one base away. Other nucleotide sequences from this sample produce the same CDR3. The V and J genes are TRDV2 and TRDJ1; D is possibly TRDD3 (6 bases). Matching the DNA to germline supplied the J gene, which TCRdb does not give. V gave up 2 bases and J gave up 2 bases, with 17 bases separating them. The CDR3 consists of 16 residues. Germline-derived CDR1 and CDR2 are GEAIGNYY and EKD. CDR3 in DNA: TGTGCCTGTGACAAGTCGATACTGGGAGATACCGATAAACTCATCTTT. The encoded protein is CACDKSILGDTDKLIF.

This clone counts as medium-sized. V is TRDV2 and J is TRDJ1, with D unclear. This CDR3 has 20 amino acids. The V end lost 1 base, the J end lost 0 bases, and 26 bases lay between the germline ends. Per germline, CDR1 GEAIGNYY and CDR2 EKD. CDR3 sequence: CACDTRFHFMPQTYTDKLIF. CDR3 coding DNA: TGTGCCTGTGACACGCGGTTTCATTTTATGCCGCAGACGTACACCGATAAACTCATCTTT.

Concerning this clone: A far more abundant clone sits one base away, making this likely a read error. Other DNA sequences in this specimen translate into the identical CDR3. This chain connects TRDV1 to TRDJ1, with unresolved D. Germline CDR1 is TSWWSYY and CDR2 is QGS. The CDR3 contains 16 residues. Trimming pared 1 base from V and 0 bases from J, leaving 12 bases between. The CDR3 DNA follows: TGTGCTCTTGGGGAACAAGCCAACGGTGACACCGATAAACTCATCTTT. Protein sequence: CALGEQANGDTDKLIF.

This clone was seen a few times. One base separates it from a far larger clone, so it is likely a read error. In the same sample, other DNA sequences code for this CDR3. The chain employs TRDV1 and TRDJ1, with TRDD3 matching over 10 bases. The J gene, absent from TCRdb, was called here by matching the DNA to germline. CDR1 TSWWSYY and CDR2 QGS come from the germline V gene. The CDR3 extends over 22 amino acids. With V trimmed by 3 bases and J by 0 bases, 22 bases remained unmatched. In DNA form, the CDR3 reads TGTGCTCTTGGGGAGACCTCCCGGTACTGGGGGATGGGGATACCGTACACCGATAAACTCATCTTT. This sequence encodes CALGETSRYWGMGIPYTDKLIF.

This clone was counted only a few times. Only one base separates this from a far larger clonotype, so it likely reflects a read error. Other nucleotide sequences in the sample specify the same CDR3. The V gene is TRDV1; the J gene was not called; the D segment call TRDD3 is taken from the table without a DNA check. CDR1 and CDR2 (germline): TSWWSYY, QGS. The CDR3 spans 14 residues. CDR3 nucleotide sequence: TGTGCTCTTGGGGAACTGGGGTACACCGATAAGCTCATCTTT. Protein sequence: CALGELGYTDKLIF.

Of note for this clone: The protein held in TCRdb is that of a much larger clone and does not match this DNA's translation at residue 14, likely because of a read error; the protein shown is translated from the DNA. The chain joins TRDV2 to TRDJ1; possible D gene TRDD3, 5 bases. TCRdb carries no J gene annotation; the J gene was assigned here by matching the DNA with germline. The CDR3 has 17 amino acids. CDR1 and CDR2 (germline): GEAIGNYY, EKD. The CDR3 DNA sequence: TGTGCCTGTGACACCGTCGGGGGTCCCCTCTACACCGATGAACTCATCTTT. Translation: CACDTVGGPLYTDELIF.

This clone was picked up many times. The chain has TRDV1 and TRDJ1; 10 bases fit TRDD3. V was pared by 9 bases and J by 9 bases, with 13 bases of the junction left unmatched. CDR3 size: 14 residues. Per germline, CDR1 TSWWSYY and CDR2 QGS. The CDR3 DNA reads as TGTGCTCTCGCGGGCTACTGGGGGATTGAGGAACTCATCTTT. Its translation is CALAGYWGIEELIF.

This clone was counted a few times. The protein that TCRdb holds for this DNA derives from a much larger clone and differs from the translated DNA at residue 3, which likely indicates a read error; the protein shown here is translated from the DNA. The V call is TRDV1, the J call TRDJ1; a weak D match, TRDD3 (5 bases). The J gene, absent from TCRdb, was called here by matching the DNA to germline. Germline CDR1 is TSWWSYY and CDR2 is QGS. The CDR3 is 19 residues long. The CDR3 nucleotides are TGTGCTCCTGGGAGACGTTCCAAACAGGTGGGGACTTACACCGATAAACTCATCTTT. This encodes CAPGRRSKQVGTYTDKLIF.

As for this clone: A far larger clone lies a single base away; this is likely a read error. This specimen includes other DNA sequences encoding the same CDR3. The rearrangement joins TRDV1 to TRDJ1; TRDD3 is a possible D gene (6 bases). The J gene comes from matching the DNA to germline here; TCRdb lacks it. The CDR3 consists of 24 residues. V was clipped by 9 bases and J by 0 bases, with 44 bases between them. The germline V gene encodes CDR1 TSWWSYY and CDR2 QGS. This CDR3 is CALGTLRRGAIPVSVLGDTDKLIF. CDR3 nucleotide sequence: TGTGCTCTCGGGACCCTCCGGAGGGGGGCAATTCCTGTTTCTGTACTGGGTGACACCGATAAACTCATCTTT.

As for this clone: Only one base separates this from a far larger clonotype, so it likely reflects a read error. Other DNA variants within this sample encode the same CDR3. CDR3 sequence reads: CACDTVGGDTLYTDKLIF. CDR3 coding DNA: TGTGCCTGTGACACCGTAGGGGGGGATACTCTTTACACCGATAAACTCATCTTT. This rearrangement joins TRDV2 to TRDJ1, with TRDD3 matching over 9 bases. This CDR3 has 18 amino acids. CDR1 is GEAIGNYY, CDR2 EKD, per germline. V lost 0 bases to trimming and J lost 0 bases; unmatched junction nucleotides: 10.

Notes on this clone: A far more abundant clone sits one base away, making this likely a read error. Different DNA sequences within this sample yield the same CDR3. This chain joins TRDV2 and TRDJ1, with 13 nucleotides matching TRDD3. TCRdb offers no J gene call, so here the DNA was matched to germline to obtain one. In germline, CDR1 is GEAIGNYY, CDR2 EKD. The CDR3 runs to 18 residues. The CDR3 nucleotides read TGTGCCTGTGATCCAATTACTGGGGGATACGGGAGGACCGACAAACTCATCTTT. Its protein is CACDPITGGYGRTDKLIF.